The 4 T cell receptor beta chains in this list originate from one sample, sequenced in a study of blood T cell repertoires in COVID-19. Here immunoSEQ multiplex PCR was the method, and the copy in TCRdb shows in-frame clones only, minus some. The sample has about 150,000 clones, roughly four fifths seen once. Sequencing was carried out using peripheral blood. Receptors originate from a woman aged 60-75 years with COVID-19, enrolled during active disease.

The chain recombines TRBV9 with TRBJ1-4; perhaps TRBD1 as D (5 bases). Per the germline V gene, CDR1 is SGDLS and CDR2 is YYNGEE. The V end lost 4 bases, the J end lost 0 bases, and 10 bases lay between the germline ends. The CDR3 contains 15 residues. The CDR3 DNA sequence: TGTGCCAGCAGCCCCGGGGGGGCAACTAATGAAAAACTGTTTTTT. Its protein product is CASSPGGATNEKLFF.

V gene TRBV6-1 combines with J gene TRBJ2-1; TRBD2 is a possible D gene (5 bases). The CDR3 has 13 amino acids. V shed 2 bases and J shed 5 bases, with 7 bases lying between them. Germline values: CDR1 MNHNS, CDR2 SASEGT. The CDR3 protein is CASSERGNNEQFF. The CDR3 DNA reads TGTGCCAGCAGTGAAAGAGGGAACAATGAGCAGTTCTTC.

The rearrangement uses TRBV9 and TRBJ2-1; 9 nucleotides match TRBD2. The germline V gene has CDR1 SGDLS and CDR2 YYNGEE. V shed 2 bases and J 2 bases; nucleotides not matched to a gene: 5. The CDR3 has 16 amino acids. DNA for the CDR3: TGTGCCAGCAGCGTCCTAGCGGGAAGTACCTACAATGAGCAGTTCTTC. Translated, it gives CASSVLAGSTYNEQFF.

This chain joins TRBV4-2 and TRBJ1-3; tentatively, D is TRBD1 (5 bases). Looked up from germline, CDR1 is LGHNA and CDR2 is YNFKEQ. This CDR3 has 18 residues. V lost 0 bases and J lost 0, with 15 bases in between. The CDR3 reads CASSQDPSGGSSGNTIYF. In DNA form, the CDR3 reads TGTGCCAGCAGCCAAGACCCTTCGGGGGGATCCTCTGGAAACACCATATATTTT.